A selection of T cell receptor beta chains follows, all from one sample in a study of blood T cells in healthy people across ages. TCRdb itself ran the 5' RACE reads through MiXCR, one entry per CDR3 protein. The data show some 860,000 distinct CDR3 sequences, roughly 56% seen once. Sequencing used blood. These receptors were taken from a man aged 40-49 years in good health. Each CDR3 is given with its conserved first and last residue. Each record gives: V gene, clone size, J gene, D gene, CDR3 DNA, CDR3 protein. The D gene is left open where the match is weak. Size is omitted from some rows. Given values are once, few, many or a class for expanded clones.

TRBV20-1	once	TRBJ2-7	.	TGCAGTGCTAGCAGGGCCTCAACCTACGAGCAGTACTTC	CSASRASTYEQYF
TRBV3-1	.	TRBJ2-1	TRBD2	TGTGCCAGCAGCCAAGTACCTAGCGGGGGGGATTCTAATGAGCAGTTCTTC	CASSQVPSGGDSNEQFF
TRBV12-3/TRBV12-4	.	TRBJ1-1	.	TGTGCCAGCAGTGTAGATGGACTTGACACTGAAGCTTTCTTT	CASSVDGLDTEAFF
TRBV20-1	.	TRBJ2-1	.	TGCAGTGCTAGATTCCCAGGGGCTTGGGTGAATGAGCAGTTCTTC	CSARFPGAWVNEQFF
TRBV20-1	.	TRBJ2-5	TRBD1	TGCAGTGGGATCCGGGACAGAACAGAGACCCAGTACTTC	CSGIRDRTETQYF
TRBV20-1	.	TRBJ2-5	.	TGCAGTGCTAGAGCGCCGGGACGTAGCTCTATGACCCAGTACTTC	CSARAPGRSSMTQYF
TRBV13	.	TRBJ2-7	TRBD2	TGTGCCAGCAGCTTACAACGGGAGGGATACGAGCAGTACTTC	CASSLQREGYEQYF
TRBV4-3	.	TRBJ2-7	.	TGCGCCAGCAGCCCGACCGGGACCTCCTACGAGCAGTACTTC	CASSPTGTSYEQYF
TRBV18	.	TRBJ2-4	TRBD2	TGTGCCAGCGAGGGAGGGCCTTATCCCCCCATTCAGTACTTC	CASEGGPYPPIQYF
TRBV4-2	once	TRBJ1-2	.	TGTGCCAGCAGCCAAACGCCCCGACAGGCCACTGAAGTTAACTATGGCTACACCTTC	CASSQTPRQATEVNYGYTF
TRBV4-2	.	TRBJ2-7	.	TGTGCCAGCAGCCAAGTTAAGGGGGCGGGGGAGCAGTACTTC	CASSQVKGAGEQYF
TRBV11-2	.	TRBJ2-5	TRBD2	TGTGCCAGCAGCTTATCAAGCGGGAGATCCCAAGAGACCCAGTACTTC	CASSLSSGRSQETQYF
TRBV7-9	.	TRBJ2-4	.	TGTGCCAGCAGCTTCCCTTACCAGGGAGCCAAAAACATTCAGTACTTC	CASSFPYQGAKNIQYF
TRBV7-2	few	TRBJ2-3	.	TGTGCCAGCAGCTTAGTGACGTTCACAGATACGCAGTATTTT	CASSLVTFTDTQYF
TRBV6-1	.	TRBJ2-3	.	TGTGCCAGCAGTGCCGGGGACACAGATACGCAGTATTTT	CASSAGDTDTQYF
TRBV11-3	.	TRBJ2-1	TRBD2	TGTGCCAGCAGTCATAGCGGGAGTCTGGTGGGCAATGAGCAGTTCTTC	CASSHSGSLVGNEQFF
TRBV10-3	.	TRBJ1-2	TRBD1	TGTGCCATCAGTGAGTCGGGGACAGGGCCGACTAACTATGGCTACACCTTC	CAISESGTGPTNYGYTF
TRBV4-1	.	TRBJ2-5	TRBD1	TGCGCCAGCAGCCAAGCTGGGACAGGGGCGTTAGAGACCCAGTACTTC	CASSQAGTGALETQYF
TRBV15	.	TRBJ1-4	.	TGTGCCACCAGCTCGGGGCTCGGCGGGAGGATTGAAAAACTGTTTTTT	CATSSGLGGRIEKLFF
TRBV20-1	many	TRBJ2-3	TRBD2	TGCAGTGCTAGAGATATGATAGCGGGGCCCACAGATACGCAGTATTTT	CSARDMIAGPTDTQYF
TRBV7-2	few	TRBJ2-7	TRBD2	TGTGCCAGCAGCCATAGACTAGCGGGAGCTGGCGAGCAGTACTTC	CASSHRLAGAGEQYF
TRBV25-1	few	TRBJ2-5	.	TGTGCCAGCAGTGGGGGGGCGGGGACTCTCCAAGAGACCCAGTACTTC	CASSGGAGTLQETQYF
TRBV28	few	TRBJ2-7	.	TGTGCCAGCAGGCTTTACGAGCAGTACTTC	CASRLYEQYF
TRBV15	.	TRBJ2-5	TRBD2	TGTGCCACCAGCAGAGTGAGAGGGAGGGTCACTATAGAGCAGTACTTC	CATSRVRGRVTIEQYF
TRBV6-2/TRBV6-3	.	TRBJ2-1	.	TGTGCCAGCAGTTACAAACCGGGACTTAACAATGAGCAGTTCTTC	CASSYKPGLNNEQFF
TRBV28	.	TRBJ2-7	TRBD1	TGTGCCAGCAGTGTAGAGGGGGCCCACGAGCAGTACTTC	CASSVEGAHEQYF
TRBV7-2	few	TRBJ1-2	.	TGTGCCAGCAGCTTAGGTTCTTTCTATGGCTACACCTTC	CASSLGSFYGYTF
TRBV10-3	.	TRBJ2-7	.	TGTGCCATAAAGACTAGCTCCTACGAGCAGTACTTC	CAIKTSSYEQYF
TRBV20-1	.	TRBJ2-7	.	TGCAGTGCTAGAGCCCAGCTAGCCTACGAGCAGTACTTC	CSARAQLAYEQYF
TRBV28	few	TRBJ2-2	.	TGTGCCAGCAGTTTACCCCTCCCCGCTAACACCGGGGAGCTGTTTTTT	CASSLPLPANTGELFF
TRBV5-1	.	TRBJ2-1	.	TGCGCCAGCAGCTTGGTGGGCAGGATGAGGACCGCGTACAATGAGCAGTTCTTC	CASSLVGRMRTAYNEQFF
TRBV10-3	.	TRBJ1-1	.	TGTGCCATCAGAGAGGAACGGGTCGTCTCTGAAGCTTTCTTT	CAIREERVVSEAFF
TRBV20-1	.	TRBJ2-2	TRBD2	TGCAGTGCTAGAGATATGGCGACTAGCAATCCGAACACCGGGGAGCTGTTTTTT	CSARDMATSNPNTGELFF
TRBV15	.	TRBJ2-3	TRBD2	TGTGCCACCAGCAAAGGGGCGGGAGTTAATAGCCCAGATACGCAGTATTTT	CATSKGAGVNSPDTQYF
TRBV29-1	.	TRBJ2-1	TRBD1	TGCAGCCCCCCGTTCGGGGGATTCTACAGGGGGCCTCCCTACAATGAGCAGTTCTTC	CSPPFGGFYRGPPYNEQFF
TRBV5-1	.	TRBJ2-1	.	TGCGCCAGCAGCCAAAGGGGGTCTGGTAATGAGCAGTTCTTC	CASSQRGSGNEQFF
TRBV29-1	.	TRBJ2-3	TRBD2	TGCAGCGTTGAAGGGGGAGCGGGAACAGCAGATACGCAGTATTTT	CSVEGGAGTADTQYF
TRBV12-3/TRBV12-4	.	TRBJ1-5	TRBD1	TGTGCCAGCAGTTTTGGGGACAGGGAAGGTCAGCCCCAGCATTTT	CASSFGDREGQPQHF
TRBV7-2	.	TRBJ2-7	TRBD1	TGTGCCAGCAGCTTAAGCCCGGGACAGGTCTACGAGCAGTACTTC	CASSLSPGQVYEQYF
TRBV15	many	TRBJ2-3	TRBD2	TGTGCCACCAGCCCAGGACTAGAGACGCAGTATTTT	CATSPGLETQYF
TRBV6-2/TRBV6-3	few	TRBJ2-1	TRBD1	TGTGCCGCCGAATCCGGGACAGTGAACAATGAGCAGTTCTTC	CAAESGTVNNEQFF
TRBV9	.	TRBJ2-5	TRBD2	TGTGCCAGCAGCGACTTAGCGGGAGGGTCCTACAATGAGCAGTACTTC	CASSDLAGGSYNEQYF
TRBV7-2	.	TRBJ2-7	TRBD2	TGTGCCAGCAGCTCACTAGCGGGAGAGGTGCGGTACTTC	CASSSLAGEVRYF
TRBV7-9	.	TRBJ2-7	.	TGTGCCAGCAGCTTCGCCGGGACAACTTCTACCTACGAGCAGTACTTC	CASSFAGTTSTYEQYF
TRBV6-1	.	TRBJ1-1	.	TGTGCCAGCAGTGAAGCGCACACTGAAGCTTTCTTT	CASSEAHTEAFF
TRBV5-1	.	TRBJ1-1	.	TGCGCCAGCAGAGCTTGGGAACGGGGTACTGAAGCTTTCTTT	CASRAWERGTEAFF
TRBV11-2	.	TRBJ2-2	.	TGTGCCAGCAGCTTCATCGTCGGGAACCCCGGGGAGCTGTTTTTT	CASSFIVGNPGELFF
TRBV12-3/TRBV12-4	many	TRBJ2-7	TRBD1	TGTGCCAGCAGTCTCCGGGACAGGGGAACCTACGAGCAGTACTTC	CASSLRDRGTYEQYF
TRBV6-2/TRBV6-3	few	TRBJ2-7	.	TGTGCCAGCAGTCTTCAGGGAGCCCCCTACGAGCAGTACTTC	CASSLQGAPYEQYF
TRBV11-3	.	TRBJ2-4	.	TGTGCCAGCAGCTTAGGGGGTGGAAGGACAAATAAAAACATTCAGTACTTC	CASSLGGGRTNKNIQYF
TRBV4-2	.	TRBJ2-3	TRBD2	TGTGCCAGCAGCCAAGATACGCTAGCGGGAAGCACAGATACGCAGTATTTT	CASSQDTLAGSTDTQYF
TRBV5-6	.	TRBJ1-1	.	TGTGCCAGCAGCTTGGCCAACGTGCCGAACACTGAAGCTTTCTTT	CASSLANVPNTEAFF
TRBV12-3/TRBV12-4	.	TRBJ2-5	.	TGTGCCAGCAGGGCCAAGGGACGTAAAGAGACCCAGTACTTC	CASRAKGRKETQYF
TRBV7-9	once	TRBJ2-5	.	TGTGCCAGCAGCTCGCAACAGGGAAACCAGCAGTACTTC	CASSSQQGNQQYF
TRBV29-1	many	TRBJ2-1	.	TGCAGCGTTGCAGGGGGAGGGGTGGTAAGCTCCTACAATGAGCAGTTCTTC	CSVAGGGVVSSYNEQFF
TRBV6-2/TRBV6-3	once	TRBJ2-1	.	TGTGCCAGCACCCAGGCAGGGATCTACAATGAGCAGTTCTTC	CASTQAGIYNEQFF
TRBV9	.	TRBJ2-5	.	TGTGCCAGCAGCGTAGAAGTCCGAGGGGAGACCCAGTACTTC	CASSVEVRGETQYF
TRBV11-3	few	TRBJ2-7	TRBD2	TGTGCCAGCAGCTCCCTAGCGGGAGGTCTAGTGTACTTC	CASSSLAGGLVYF
TRBV28	few	TRBJ2-7	.	TGTGCCAGCAGTTTAACCCCCCCGCAGGTCAACTCCTACGAGCAGTACTTC	CASSLTPPQVNSYEQYF